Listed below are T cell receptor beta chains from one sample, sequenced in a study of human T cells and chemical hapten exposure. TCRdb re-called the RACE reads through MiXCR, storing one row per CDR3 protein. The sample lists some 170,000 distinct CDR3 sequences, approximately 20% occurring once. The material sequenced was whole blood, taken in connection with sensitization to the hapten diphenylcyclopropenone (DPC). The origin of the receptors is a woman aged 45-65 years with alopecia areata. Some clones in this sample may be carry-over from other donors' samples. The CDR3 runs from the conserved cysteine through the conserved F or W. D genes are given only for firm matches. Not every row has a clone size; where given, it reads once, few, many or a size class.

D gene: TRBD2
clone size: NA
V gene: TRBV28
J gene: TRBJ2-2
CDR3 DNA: TGTGCCAGCAGTCAGACTAGCGGGAGTGTGTTCAACACCGGGGAGCTGTTTTTT
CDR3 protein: CASSQTSGSVFNTGELFF

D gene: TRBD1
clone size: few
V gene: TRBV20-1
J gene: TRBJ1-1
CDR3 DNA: TGCAGTGCTTTAGCTCCAGGGGGGGTTACTGAAGCTTTCTTT
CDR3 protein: CSALAPGGVTEAFF

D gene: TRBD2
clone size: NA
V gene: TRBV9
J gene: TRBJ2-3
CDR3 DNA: TGTGCCAGCAGCTTTCGGACTAGCGGCCGCACAGATACGCAGTATTTT
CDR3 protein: CASSFRTSGRTDTQYF

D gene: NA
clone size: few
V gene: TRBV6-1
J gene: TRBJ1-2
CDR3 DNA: TGTGCCAGCAGTGATCGGACCAGGGCTAACTATGGCTACACCTTC
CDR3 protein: CASSDRTRANYGYTF

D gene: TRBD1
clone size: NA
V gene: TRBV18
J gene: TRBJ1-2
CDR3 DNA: TGTGCCAGCTCACCGTCCGGGACAGGGACCATCTACACCTTC
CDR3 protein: CASSPSGTGTIYTF

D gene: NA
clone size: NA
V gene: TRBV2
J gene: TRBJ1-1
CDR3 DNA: TGTGCCAGCATGAGGGGGGCTGGAGACACTGAAGCTTTCTTT
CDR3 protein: CASMRGAGDTEAFF

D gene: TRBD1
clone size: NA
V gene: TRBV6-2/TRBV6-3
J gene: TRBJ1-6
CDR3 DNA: TGTGCCACCAGACGCGGGACAGGGGATTCACCCCTCCACTTT
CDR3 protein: CATRRGTGDSPLHF

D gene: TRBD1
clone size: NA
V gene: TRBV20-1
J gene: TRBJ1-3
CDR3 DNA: TGCAGTGCTGGGACAGCAGGGTGGCTTAACACCATATATTTT
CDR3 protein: CSAGTAGWLNTIYF

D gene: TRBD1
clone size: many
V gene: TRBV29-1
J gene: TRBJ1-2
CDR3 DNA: TGCAGCGTGGGACAGGGGTTGGCTGGCTACACCTTC
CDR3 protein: CSVGQGLAGYTF

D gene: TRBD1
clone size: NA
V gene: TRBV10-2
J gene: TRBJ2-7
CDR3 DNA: TGCGCCAGCAAGCCGACAGGGGGTGTTTACGAGCAGTACTTC
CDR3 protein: CASKPTGGVYEQYF

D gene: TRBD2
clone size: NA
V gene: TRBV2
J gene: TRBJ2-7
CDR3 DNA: TGTGCCAGCAGTGACGTACGACGGACTAGCGGGAGAGGGTACGAGCAGTACTTC
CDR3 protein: CASSDVRRTSGRGYEQYF

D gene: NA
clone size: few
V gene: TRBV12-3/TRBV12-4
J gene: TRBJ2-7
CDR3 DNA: TGTGCCAGCAGTACACAAGGCTACGAGCAGTACTTC
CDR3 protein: CASSTQGYEQYF

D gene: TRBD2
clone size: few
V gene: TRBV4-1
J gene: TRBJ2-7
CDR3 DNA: TGCGCCAGCAGCCAAGATAGCGGGACGGCCCGCGGCGAGCAGTACTTC
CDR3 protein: CASSQDSGTARGEQYF

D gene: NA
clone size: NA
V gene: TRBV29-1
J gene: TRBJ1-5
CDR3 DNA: TGCAGCGTTTCCCCGGGGAGTAATCAGCCCCAGCATTTT
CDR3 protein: CSVSPGSNQPQHF

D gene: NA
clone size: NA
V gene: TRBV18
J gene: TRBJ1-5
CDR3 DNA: TGTGCCAGCTCCTCCGGCGACAGGTTTAATCAGCCCCAGCATTTT
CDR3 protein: CASSSGDRFNQPQHF

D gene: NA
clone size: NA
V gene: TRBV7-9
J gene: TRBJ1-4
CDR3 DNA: TGTGCCAGCACCAACCTCCGGGCGCAGAATGAAAAACTGTTTTTT
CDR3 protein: CASTNLRAQNEKLFF

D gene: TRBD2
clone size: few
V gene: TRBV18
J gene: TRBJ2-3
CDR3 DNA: TGTGCCAGCTCACCGCTAGCGGGCGACACAGATACGCAGTATTTT
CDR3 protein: CASSPLAGDTDTQYF

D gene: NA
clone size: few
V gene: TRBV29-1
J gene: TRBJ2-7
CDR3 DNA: TGCAGCGTTGAAAGACAGATCTCCTACGAGCAGTACTTC
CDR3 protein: CSVERQISYEQYF

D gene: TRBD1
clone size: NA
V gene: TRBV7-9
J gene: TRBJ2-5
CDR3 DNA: TGTGCCAGCAGTGCAGGGGGCGCGAGGATCCAAGAGACCCAGTACTTC
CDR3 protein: CASSAGGARIQETQYF

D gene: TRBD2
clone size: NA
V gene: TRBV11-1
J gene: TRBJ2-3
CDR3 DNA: TGTGCCAGCAGCTTAGTTAGCGGGATCCCAGATACGCAGTATTTT
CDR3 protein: CASSLVSGIPDTQYF

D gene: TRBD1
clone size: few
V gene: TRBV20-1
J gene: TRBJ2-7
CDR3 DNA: TGCAGTGCTAGAGTTCCGGACAGGGCGGGGGAGCAGTACTTC
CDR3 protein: CSARVPDRAGEQYF

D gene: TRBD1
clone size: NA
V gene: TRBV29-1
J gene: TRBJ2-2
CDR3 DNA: TGCAGCGTAGCAGGGGACAGTCTTTACGGGGAGCTGTTTTTT
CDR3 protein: CSVAGDSLYGELFF

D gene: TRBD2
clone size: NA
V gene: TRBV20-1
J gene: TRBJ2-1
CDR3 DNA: TGCAGTGCTTACTCCCTTGGACTAGCGGATTACAATGAGCAGTTCTTC
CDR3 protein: CSAYSLGLADYNEQFF

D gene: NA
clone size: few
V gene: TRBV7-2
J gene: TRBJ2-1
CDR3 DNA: TGTGCCAGCTCGACCCCAAAAATAGCCTACAATGAGCAGTTCTTC
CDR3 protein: CASSTPKIAYNEQFF

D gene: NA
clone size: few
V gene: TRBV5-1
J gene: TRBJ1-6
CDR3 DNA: TGCGCCAGCAGCTTTTGGGGAGTCGCCTATAATTCACCCCTCCACTTT
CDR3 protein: CASSFWGVAYNSPLHF

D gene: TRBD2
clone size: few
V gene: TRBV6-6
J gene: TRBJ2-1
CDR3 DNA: TGTGCCAGCAGTTATCGGGGGGCCTACAATGAGCAGTTCTTC
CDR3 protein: CASSYRGAYNEQFF

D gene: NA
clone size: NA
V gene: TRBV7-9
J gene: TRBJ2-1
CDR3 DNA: TGTGCCAGCAGCTCGGGCTGGGGCAATGAGCAGTTCTTC
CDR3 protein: CASSSGWGNEQFF

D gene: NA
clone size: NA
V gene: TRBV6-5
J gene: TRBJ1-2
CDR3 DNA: TGTGCCAGCAGTTACGCTGTCAGGTCCTTAGGGAATTATGGCTACACCTTC
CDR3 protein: CASSYAVRSLGNYGYTF

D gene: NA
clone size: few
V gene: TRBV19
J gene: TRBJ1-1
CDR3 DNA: TGTGCCAGTAGTACCCGGAGGAGTCAGCGGACTATGAACACTGAAGCTTTCTTT
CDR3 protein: CASSTRRSQRTMNTEAFF

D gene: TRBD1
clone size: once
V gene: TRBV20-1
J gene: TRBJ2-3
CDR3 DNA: TGCAGTGCTAGAGGCCCAGGGGGAGATACGCAGTATTTT
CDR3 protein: CSARGPGGDTQYF

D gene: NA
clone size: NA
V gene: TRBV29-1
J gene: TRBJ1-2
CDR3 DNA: TGCAGCGTGGGCGTCGCGGAGGGCTACACCTTC
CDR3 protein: CSVGVAEGYTF

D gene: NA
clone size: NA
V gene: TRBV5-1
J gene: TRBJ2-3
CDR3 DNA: TGCGCCAGCAGCCAATTTAGCACAGATACGCAGTATTTT
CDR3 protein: CASSQFSTDTQYF

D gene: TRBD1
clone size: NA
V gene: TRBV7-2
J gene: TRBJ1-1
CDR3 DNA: TGTGCCAGCAGCACGAAGGACAGGGTAGGCACTGAAGCTTTCTTT
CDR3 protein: CASSTKDRVGTEAFF

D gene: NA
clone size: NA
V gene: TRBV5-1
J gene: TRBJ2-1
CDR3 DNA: TGCGCCAGCAGCTTGGAACTATCTAGCCATGAGCAGTTCTTC
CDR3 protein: CASSLELSSHEQFF

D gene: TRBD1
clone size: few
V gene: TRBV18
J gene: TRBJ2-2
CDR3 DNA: TGTGCCAGCTCACCCCGGGACAGGGGGCCGAACACCGGGGAGCTGTTTTTT
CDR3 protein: CASSPRDRGPNTGELFF

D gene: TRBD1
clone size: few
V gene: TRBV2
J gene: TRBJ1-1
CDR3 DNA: TGTGCCAGCAGAAGGGACAGGGGTGAAGCTTTCTTT
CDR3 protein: CASRRDRGEAFF

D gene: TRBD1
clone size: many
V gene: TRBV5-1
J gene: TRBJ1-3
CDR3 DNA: TGCGCCAGCAGCTTGGGGCTGGACAGGACTGGAAACACCATATATTTT
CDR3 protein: CASSLGLDRTGNTIYF

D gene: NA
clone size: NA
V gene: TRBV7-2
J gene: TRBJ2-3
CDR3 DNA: TGTGCCAGCAGCCCGTCGTCCGCAGATACGCAGTATTTT
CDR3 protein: CASSPSSADTQYF

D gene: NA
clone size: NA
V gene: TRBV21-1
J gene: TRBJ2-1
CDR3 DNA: TGTGCCAGCAGCAAAAAGCGGCGGGAGGGCAACCACAATGAGCAGTTCTTC
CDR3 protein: CASSKKRREGNHNEQFF